This T cell receptor (beta chain) came from a study of T-cell reconstitution after alpha-beta-depleted transplantation in children. Study-wide results and caveats: Counts and diversity of T cells one year after transplant came mostly from newly produced T cells. Several hundred rapidly expanded clones from non-depleted graft cells reportedly supplied alpha-beta T cells about two months post-transplant. Where some patients showed high TCRbeta diversity at day 60, it came from recipient T cells and thymic progenitors that had survived.

CDR3 length: 16 residues. CDR1 and CDR2 (germline): ENHRY, SYGVKD. The ends lost 4 bases at V and 3 bases at J; junction bases unmatched: 7. This clonotype was recorded at least ten times. Its cognate antigen is unknown. Unique molecular identifiers were used in preparing the TCRbeta library. Using its own MiXCR run on the PCR reads, TCRdb lists one record per CDR3 protein. The data show about 290,000 distinct CDR3 sequences, with less than 9.5% seen just once and approximately 8.6% held by the top ten. Sequenced here: peripheral blood, sampled 360 days after TCRalphabeta/CD19-depleted stem cell transplant. This sequence was found in a female patient under 10 years old who had a stem cell transplant for Fanconi anemia, so the T cells may come from the graft donor. This chain joins TRBV10-3 and TRBJ2-3; 10 positions agree with TRBD2. CDR3 DNA: TGTGCCATCAGTGTCCTGGGACTAGCGACGACAGATACGCAGTATTTT. This gives the protein CAISVLGLATTDTQYF.